These 4 T cell receptor beta chains originate from one sample sequenced in a study of cytomegalovirus exposure and HLA in healthy donors. 13 Jbeta primers and 60 Vbeta primers were used for the PCR. This table comes from immunoSEQ multiplex PCR, and its TCRdb copy is limited to in-frame clones, with some not included. The sample comprises 60,000 to 80,000 clones, about 72% of which are singletons, and about 3% rests with the top ten. Sequencing was carried out using PBMCs. These receptors originate from a girl aged 10 to 17 in good health and CMV-seropositive.

This clone was observed a single time. J is TRBJ1-1 and V is TRBV18; D is perhaps TRBD1 (5 bases). Trimming removed 11 bases at V and 5 bases at J, with 18 bases between. Germline V lookup: CDR1 KGHSH, CDR2 LQKENI. This CDR3 spans 13 amino acids. In nucleotides, the CDR3 is TGTGCCGCCTCAGGGTGGAAGGAAACTGAAGCTTTCTTT. This codes for CAASGWKETEAFF.

The chain has TRBV6-5 and TRBJ1-2; no clear D. Germline loops: CDR1 MNHEY, CDR2 SVGAGI. The V end lost 3 bases, the J end lost 6 bases, and 17 bases lay between the germline ends. This CDR3 spans 15 amino acids. The CDR3: CASSYNAGSANGYTF. The CDR3 bases are TGTGCCAGCAGTTATAATGCGGGTTCCGCCAATGGCTACACCTTC.

The chain joins TRBV7-8 to TRBJ2-7; 8 bases align to TRBD1. Germline V gene sequence: CDR1 SGHVS, CDR2 FQNEAQ. The trim removed 4 bases at V and 5 bases at J, leaving 4 bases unmatched. This CDR3 contains 13 residues. CDR3: CASSSDRVNEQYF. CDR3 nucleotides: TGTGCCAGCAGCTCGGACAGGGTCAACGAGCAGTACTTC.

The V gene is TRBV27, the J gene TRBJ2-7; D might be TRBD1 (5 bases). The length of the CDR3 is 13 residues. The germline gives CDR1 MNHEY, CDR2 SMNVEV (reference sequence). V shed 6 bases and J shed 0 bases, with 9 bases lying between them. For the CDR3, the DNA is TGTGCCAGCAGACCGACAGCCTCCTACGAGCAGTACTTC. Its translation: CASRPTASYEQYF.